This TCR beta chain was documented in a study of control samples from healthy donors and cancer patients. The data were produced by immunoSEQ multiplex PCR, yet TCRdb's version contains in-frame clones alone and is incomplete. The sample yields around 130,000 clones, about 93% seen once. Germline CDR1 and CDR2: LNHDA and SQIVND (reference sequence). The CDR3 extends over 15 amino acids. Trimming cost V 6 bases and J 2 bases; bases outside gene matches: 6. The sequence was obtained from a man aged 50-59 years with head and neck cancer. Sequencing was done on a sample of PBMCs. This chain uses TRBV19 with TRBJ2-1; the match to TRBD2 covers 8 bases. As DNA, the CDR3 is TGTGCCAGTAGCCTTACGGGGGGGCCCTACAATGAGCAGTTCTTC. Amino acid sequence: CASSLTGGPYNEQFF.